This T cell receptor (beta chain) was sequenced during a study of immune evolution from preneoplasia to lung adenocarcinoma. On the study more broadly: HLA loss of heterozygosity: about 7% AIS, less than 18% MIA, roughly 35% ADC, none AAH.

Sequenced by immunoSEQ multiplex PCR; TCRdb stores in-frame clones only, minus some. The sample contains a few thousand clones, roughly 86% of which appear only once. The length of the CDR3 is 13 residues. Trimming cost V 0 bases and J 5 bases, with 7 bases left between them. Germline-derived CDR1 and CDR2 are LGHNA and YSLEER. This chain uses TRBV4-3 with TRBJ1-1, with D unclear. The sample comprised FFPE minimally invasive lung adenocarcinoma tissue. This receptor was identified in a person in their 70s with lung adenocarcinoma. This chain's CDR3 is CASSQEPETEAFF. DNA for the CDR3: TGCGCCAGCAGCCAAGAGCCGGAGACTGAAGCTTTCTTT.